These 29 T cell receptor beta chains were all obtained from the same sample, sequenced in a study of blood T cell repertoires in COVID-19. Here immunoSEQ multiplex PCR was the method, and the copy in TCRdb shows in-frame clones only, minus some. This table has under 75,000 clones, over 70% appearing once. Sequenced: peripheral blood. The receptors were gathered from a human donor in a cohort sampled during active COVID-19.

This clone was detected once. The chain recombines TRBV6-5 with TRBJ1-5; D is uncertain. The CDR3 spans 15 residues. Germline V CDR1 and CDR2: MNHEY, SVGAGI. V was pared by 6 bases and J by 3 bases, with 15 bases between. CDR3 nucleotide sequence: TGTGCCAGCAGCCAGACCAGGTTCTCCAATCAGCCCCAGCATTTT. The encoded protein is CASSQTRFSNQPQHF.

The chain is built from TRBV5-1 and TRBJ2-1; 10 positions agree with TRBD1. Germline loops: CDR1 SGHRS, CDR2 YFSETQ. This CDR3 has 11 amino acids. V lost 7 bases, J lost 14 bases, and 6 bases stayed unmatched. CDR3 protein: CASGLDRGEFF. In DNA form, the CDR3 reads TGCGCCAGCGGCCTGGACAGGGGGGAGTTCTTC.

The chain carries TRBV3-1 (or the pseudogene TRBV3-2) and TRBJ1-1; tentative D call: TRBD1 (5 bases). CDR3 size: 13 residues. V gave up 4 bases and J gave up 3 bases, with 9 bases separating them. Germline V gene sequence: CDR1 LGHDT, CDR2 YNNKEL (reference sequence). Written as DNA, the CDR3 is TGTGCCAGCAGCCGGGGGGAAGACACTGAAGCTTTCTTT. Amino acids: CASSRGEDTEAFF.

The chain carries TRBV5-6 and TRBJ1-2, with 9 bases that match TRBD1. This CDR3 contains 13 residues. Germline CDR1 reads SGHDT; CDR2 reads YYEEEE. The V segment lost 2 bases and the J segment 8 bases; nucleotides outside the gene matches: 4. This CDR3 reads CASSFRQGEGYTF. The CDR3 nucleotides read TGTGCCAGCAGCTTCAGACAGGGGGAGGGCTACACCTTC.

V gene TRBV18 combines with J gene TRBJ2-7; tentatively, D is TRBD2 (6 bases). Germline V gives CDR1 KGHSH, CDR2 LQKENI. Deletions cut 2 bases from V and 2 bases from J, with 10 bases between. The CDR3 runs to 14 residues. CDR3 coding DNA: TGTGCCAGCTCACCAGGGACTGCGACCTACGAGCAGTACTTC. As protein: CASSPGTATYEQYF.

V gene TRBV30 combines with J gene TRBJ1-1, with D uncertain. The CDR3 has 14 residues. Trimming took off 3 bases at V and 0 bases at J, with 11 bases between the two ends. Per germline, CDR1 GTSNPN and CDR2 SVGIG (reference sequence). Here the CDR3 DNA reads TGTGCCTGGAGGCGGGGAGGAATGAACACTGAAGCTTTCTTT. It translates to CAWRRGGMNTEAFF.

This chain uses TRBV19 with TRBJ2-1; maybe TRBD2 (6 bases). The V end was cut by 10 bases, the J end by 1 base, with 14 bases between. The CDR3 is 14 amino acids. Germline CDR1 reads LNHDA; CDR2 reads SQIVND (reference sequence). As DNA, the CDR3 is TGTGCCACGGACGGGGGTCGGTCCTACAATGAGCAGTTCTTC. Its translation is CATDGGRSYNEQFF.

The genes are TRBV7-2 and TRBJ1-6; no clear D gene. The ends were cut back, 4 bases at V and 9 bases at J, with 16 bases in the middle. Looked up from germline, CDR1 is SGHTA and CDR2 is FQGNSA. CDR3 length: 15 amino acids. DNA for the CDR3: TGTGCCAGCAGCTCCCGGGATTCAAACAGTTCACCCCTCCACTTT. Amino acids: CASSSRDSNSSPLHF.

This chain joins TRBV5-1 and TRBJ2-5, with TRBD1 matching 7 bases. Unmatched junction bases numbered 8, after V lost 4 bases and J lost 5 bases. Germline V gives CDR1 SGHRS, CDR2 YFSETQ. The CDR3 length is 14 residues. CDR3 sequence reads: CASSTGQSGETQYF. The CDR3 DNA sequence: TGCGCCAGCAGCACGGGACAGTCCGGGGAGACCCAGTACTTC.

This chain links TRBV20-1 with TRBJ1-5; 9 bases match TRBD1. This CDR3 comprises 15 residues. The trim removed 3 bases at V and 2 bases at J, leaving 5 bases unmatched. Per the germline V gene, CDR1 is DFQATT and CDR2 is SNEGSKA (reference sequence). CDR3 protein: CSASPDRGGNQPQHF. CDR3 in DNA: TGCAGTGCTAGTCCGGACAGGGGAGGCAATCAGCCCCAGCATTTT.

The chain combines TRBV6-1 with TRBJ2-1; TRBD1 might be the D (5 bases). V was pared by 3 bases and J by 7 bases, with 13 bases between. Germline V gene data show CDR1 as MNHNS and CDR2 as SASEGT. The length of the CDR3 is 14 residues. CDR3 DNA sequence: TGTGCCAGCAGTGATTTGGGGCCCTGGAATGAGCAGTTCTTC. Protein product: CASSDLGPWNEQFF.

The CDR3 region has the DNA TGTGCCAGCGCCCTCGTCCACGGGAACCCCTATGGCTACACCTTC. Amino acid sequence: CASALVHGNPYGYTF. The chain has TRBV6-5 and TRBJ1-2; unclear D gene. The CDR3 extends over 15 amino acids. The germline gives CDR1 MNHEY, CDR2 SVGAGI. The ends were cut back, 8 bases at V and 4 bases at J, with 20 bases in the middle.

The chain carries TRBV13 and TRBJ2-2; D perhaps matches TRBD1 (5 bases). Germline CDR1 and CDR2: PRHDT and FYEKMQ (reference sequence). The V and J ends lost 0 bases and 2 bases respectively, with 13 bases between them. CDR3 size: 17 residues. Here the CDR3 reads CASSLGSPWTNTGELFF. In DNA form, the CDR3 reads TGTGCCAGCAGCTTAGGTAGCCCATGGACAAACACCGGGGAGCTGTTTTTT.

This chain uses TRBV29-1 with TRBJ2-7; D is possibly TRBD1 (6 bases). V was cut by 7 bases and J by 6 bases, with 16 bases left in between. Germline lookup yields CDR1 SQVTM and CDR2 ANQGSEA. The CDR3 extends over 12 amino acids. The CDR3 region is CSALSTGPEQYF. The DNA of the CDR3 is TGCAGCGCCTTATCGACAGGCCCCGAGCAGTACTTC.

The chain employs TRBV7-2 and TRBJ2-7, with TRBD1 identical over 9 bases. After removal of 5 bases from V and 2 bases from J, the junction contained 1 base not matched to a gene. In germline, CDR1 is SGHTA, CDR2 FQGNSA. This CDR3 comprises 13 residues. The CDR3 nucleotides are TGTGCCAGCAGCCGGGACAGGGCCTACGAGCAGTACTTC. It encodes CASSRDRAYEQYF.

The rearrangement uses TRBV13 and TRBJ2-3, with D possibly matching TRBD2 (7 bases). V was trimmed by 5 bases and J by 3 bases, leaving 18 bases between them. The CDR3 length is 16 residues. The germline gives CDR1 PRHDT, CDR2 FYEKMQ (reference sequence). CDR3 residues: CASSPRLAGATDTQYF. DNA of the CDR3: TGTGCCAGCAGCCCTCGCCTGGCGGGGGCTACAGATACGCAGTATTTT.

J is TRBJ2-7 and V is TRBV19; D ambiguous. V dropped 8 bases and J dropped 0 bases, with 11 bases sitting between them. The CDR3 extends over 13 amino acids. Per the germline V gene, CDR1 is LNHDA and CDR2 is SQIVND (reference sequence). The CDR3 DNA sequence: TGTGCCAGTGACAACGGATACTCCTACGAGCAGTACTTC. Protein: CASDNGYSYEQYF.

With regard to this clone: Additional DNA sequences in this sample encode the identical CDR3. This chain joins TRBV19 and TRBJ1-1; 7 nucleotides agree with TRBD1. Trimming cost V 8 bases and J 1 base; bases outside gene matches: 10. Germline V gene lookup returns CDR1 LNHDA and CDR2 SQIVND (reference sequence). The CDR3 contains 15 residues. In nucleotides, the CDR3 is TGTGCCAGTGGCCAGACAGGGCGTCGGAACACTGAAGCTTTCTTT. This encodes CASGQTGRRNTEAFF.

The V and J genes are TRBV11-3 and TRBJ1-1; 7 bases agree with TRBD1. The germline V gene encodes CDR1 SGHNT and CDR2 YENEEA. V was pared by 2 bases and J by 3 bases, with 3 bases of the junction left unmatched. The CDR3 covers 14 residues. Here the CDR3 reads CASSLRQGDTEAFF. As DNA, the CDR3 is TGTGCCAGCAGCTTAAGACAGGGCGACACTGAAGCTTTCTTT.

The chain employs TRBV5-1 and TRBJ2-5; the match to TRBD1 covers 11 bases. Trimming at V came to 2 bases and at J to 5 bases, leaving 11 bases not matched to a gene. Germline V CDR1 and CDR2: SGHRS, YFSETQ. The CDR3 runs 17 residues. The CDR3 DNA reads as TGCGCCAGCAGCTTCACCGGGACAGGGGGATCGTGGGAGACCCAGTACTTC. Its translation is CASSFTGTGGSWETQYF.

The chain couples TRBV3-1 (or the pseudogene TRBV3-2) to TRBJ2-7, with 12 positions matching TRBD2. The CDR3 extends over 14 amino acids. Germline CDR1 is LGHDT and CDR2 is YNNKEL (reference sequence). Trimming took 0 bases from V and 9 from J; bases not matched to a gene: 3. The CDR3 here is CASSQETSGRRQYF. CDR3 sequence (DNA): TGTGCCAGCAGCCAAGAGACTAGCGGGAGACGGCAGTACTTC.

The chain joins TRBV5-1 to TRBJ2-7; TRBD1 matches at 9 bases. The germline V gene encodes CDR1 SGHRS and CDR2 YFSETQ. The CDR3 runs 15 residues. V shed 4 bases, J shed 3 bases, and the junction held 8 bases outside the gene matches. CDR3 sequence (DNA): TGCGCCAGCAGCAGGGGACAGGGAGGAGGCTACGAGCAGTACTTC. Translating gives CASSRGQGGGYEQYF.

The V call is TRBV9, the J call TRBJ2-1; TRBD2 matches 7 bases. Germline values: CDR1 SGDLS, CDR2 YYNGEE. V dropped 1 base and J dropped 1; count of bases not matched to a gene: 2. The CDR3 runs 15 residues. CDR3 coding DNA: TGTGCCAGCAGCGTACATAGCGGGTCCTACAATGAGCAGTTCTTC. It specifies CASSVHSGSYNEQFF.

The chain couples TRBV5-1 to TRBJ1-1; D perhaps matches TRBD1 (5 bases). Germline V gene sequence: CDR1 SGHRS, CDR2 YFSETQ. V was pared by 4 bases and J by 9 bases, with 22 bases between. The CDR3 consists of 15 residues. CDR3 region: CASSPGTAGPGKAFF. As DNA, the CDR3 is TGCGCCAGCAGCCCCGGGACCGCGGGGCCTGGGAAAGCTTTCTTT.

The V gene is TRBV18, the J gene TRBJ1-2, with D perhaps TRBD1 (5 bases). Trimming left V 0 bases short and J 0 bases short, with 8 bases between. Germline V lookup: CDR1 KGHSH, CDR2 LQKENI. The CDR3 has 15 residues. As DNA, the CDR3 is TGTGCCAGCTCACCACCGGCAGGGCCTAACTATGGCTACACCTTC. This translates into CASSPPAGPNYGYTF. The full variable domain, completed using reference TRBV18 and TRBJ1-2, is NAGVMQNPRHLVRRRGQEARLRCSPMKGHSHVYWYRQLPEEGLKFMVYLQKENIIDESGMPKERFSAEFPKEGPSILRIQQVVRGDSAAYFCASSPPAGPNYGYTFGSGTRLTVV.

The chain employs TRBV24-1 and TRBJ2-1; D possibly corresponds to TRBD1 (6 bases). The CDR3 runs to 19 residues. Between the trimmed V and J ends, which lost 4 bases and 8 bases, there was a span of 29 bases. Germline V gives CDR1 KGHDR, CDR2 SFDVKD. The CDR3 DNA reads TGTGCCACCAGTGACCTTCGCGGACCGGGACGGGGACATGGCCATGAGCAGTTCTTC. Its protein product is CATSDLRGPGRGHGHEQFF.

The chain is built from TRBV2 and TRBJ2-7; 7 positions match TRBD2. The CDR3 runs to 13 residues. V lost 8 bases and J lost 2; bases outside the gene matches: 6. Germline loops: CDR1 SNHLY, CDR2 FYNNEI. The CDR3 protein is CASRGGKAYEQYF. The CDR3 DNA is TGTGCCAGCCGGGGAGGGAAGGCCTACGAGCAGTACTTC. The complete variable domain, with remaining parts taken from reference TRBV2 and TRBJ2-7, reads EPEVTQTPSHQVTQMGQEVILRCVPISNHLYFYWYRQILGQKVEFLVSFYNNEISEKSEIFDDQFSVERPDGSNFTLKIRSTKLEDSAMYFCASRGGKAYEQYFGPGTRLTVT.

The genes are TRBV24-1 and TRBJ2-5, with TRBD1 matching 9 bases. Germline values: CDR1 KGHDR, CDR2 SFDVKD. The CDR3 is made up of 17 amino acids. V was pared by 4 bases and J by 4 bases, with 12 bases of the junction left unmatched. The CDR3 DNA is TGTGCCACCAGTGACTCCCGGGACAGGGAGATGAGAGAGACCCAGTACTTC. This sequence encodes CATSDSRDREMRETQYF.

This chain connects TRBV18 to TRBJ1-1; a possible D gene is TRBD1 (6 bases). The V end lost 4 bases, the J end lost 4 bases, and 10 bases lay between the germline ends. This CDR3 contains 13 residues. From germline, CDR1 is KGHSH and CDR2 LQKENI. CDR3 protein: CASSLTGLTEAFF. Written as DNA, the CDR3 is TGTGCCAGCTCACTAACAGGGCTCACTGAAGCTTTCTTT.